The source of this TCR beta chain is a study of monozygotic twins with inflammatory bowel disease. CDR3 size: 15 residues. CDR1 and CDR2 (germline): SGHTA, FQGNSA. TCRdb re-called the 5' RACE reads and gives one entry per CDR3 protein, without DNA. Across 150,000 to 200,000 distinct CDR3 sequences, the top ten clones capture 2% to 3% of the sample. About this clonotype itself: Its matching antigen is unknown.

Broader study findings: IBD-affected twins scored below their healthy co-twins in TCRbeta diversity (inverse Simpson). Especially with disease activity, IBD patients had fewer clonotypes in common with others than healthy twins did.

Input material: blood. The gene calls are TRBV7-2 and TRBJ2-7; TCRdb designates TRBD1, a call that cannot be tested without DNA. This TCR derives from a human donor with ulcerative colitis or Crohn's disease, or a healthy co-twin of an affected twin (not recorded which). The CDR3 protein is CASSDRDPLVDEQYF.